A single T cell receptor (beta chain) is shown here with its context. The V gene's germline CDR1 is SGHTA and CDR2 FQGNSA. The V segment lost 5 bases and the J segment 9 bases; nucleotides outside the gene matches: 13. The CDR3 loop spans 15 amino acids. This entry is derived from a study of shared clonotypes between healthy human individuals. Data came from immunoSEQ multiplex PCR; TCRdb stores just in-frame clones and leaves some out. This table has hundreds of thousands of clones, 95% to 98% appearing once. Naive CD8 cells comprised CD45RO-negative, CCR7-positively selected cells, excluding terminally differentiated effector memory CD45RA+ cells.

V gene TRBV7-2 combines with J gene TRBJ2-1, with 7 bases lining up with TRBD2. What was sequenced was naive CD8+ T cells sorted from blood. This receptor was obtained from a man aged 30 to 39 in good health. The CDR3 nucleotides read TGTGCCAGCAGCCAGCGACGCGGGAGTGGAGTTGAGCAGTTCTTC. Translated: CASSQRRGSGVEQFF.